This T cell receptor (beta chain) came from a study of shared clonotypes between healthy human individuals. About the study: Each donor's CD8 memory used one plate, CD8 naive two, each CD4 subset three.

Division of CD4+ cells produced a CD45RA+ naive subset and a CD45RA-negative memory subset. Sequenced by immunoSEQ multiplex PCR; TCRdb stores in-frame clones only, minus some. This table has a few million clones, over 85% appearing once. Note on this clone: The antigen is unknown.

Study-wide points: Non-shared clonotypes had lower generation probabilities than clonotypes shared by all four sorted-subset donors. Apart from blood, nothing was sampled; tissue repertoires likely differ.

Germline V CDR1 and CDR2: SGHTA, FQGNSA. The CDR3 covers 17 residues. The J segment lost 0 bases and the V segment lost 5 bases, leaving 6 bases of the junction unmatched. V usage is TRBV7-2 and J usage is TRBJ2-3; 12 bases match TRBD2. Specimen: naive CD4+ T cells sorted from blood. Subset meaning: CD45RA+ positively selected. The sequence was obtained from a man younger than 35 in good health. The CDR3 coding sequence is TGTGCCAGCAGCACGAGGACTAGCGGGGTCAGCACAGATACGCAGTATTTT. The encoded protein is CASSTRTSGVSTDTQYF.